Listed below are T cell receptor beta chains from one sample, sequenced in a study of identical twins. MiXCR was run by TCRdb on the 5' RACE reads, yielding one entry per CDR3 protein. The sample carries 450,000 or so distinct CDR3 sequences, 20% to 30% recorded once. Another study also made use of these data, one on T cells expressing NK-cell markers.

The sequencing sample was made of CD4+ T cells sorted from blood. These receptors came from a woman aged 18-30 years in good health. Both conserved end residues are part of each CDR3. Fields, in order: clone size, D gene, J gene, V gene, CDR3 protein, CDR3 DNA. The D gene is left open where the match is weak. The size of a clone is reported for some rows only, either as once, few or many, or as a class for expanded clones.

few	TRBD1	TRBJ1-1	TRBV29-1	CSAQTGTGTTEAFF	TGCAGCGCTCAAACCGGGACAGGGACCACTGAAGCTTTCTTT
.	TRBD2	TRBJ2-3	TRBV6-1	CASFRQRTSPGGDTQYF	TGTGCCAGCTTCCGTCAGAGGACTAGCCCCGGGGGAGATACGCAGTATTTT
few	TRBD1	TRBJ2-7	TRBV20-1	CSARDNPAQGGFF	TGCAGTGCTAGAGATAACCCAGCACAGGGGGGATTCTTC
few	.	TRBJ1-3	TRBV10-3	CAISAGLSRGGNTIYF	TGTGCCATCAGTGCGGGACTTTCGAGGGGAGGAAACACCATATATTTT
once	.	TRBJ2-1	TRBV27	CASTLFTPVYEQFF	TGTGCCAGCACTCTTTTTACCCCGGTGTATGAGCAGTTCTTC
.	.	TRBJ2-5	TRBV20-1	CSARIGWETQYF	TGCAGTGCTAGAATAGGGTGGGAGACCCAGTACTTC
few	TRBD1	TRBJ1-2	TRBV5-1	CASSSLPGQGHGYTF	TGCGCCAGCAGCTCTTTACCCGGACAGGGACATGGCTACACCTTC
.	.	TRBJ2-7	TRBV3-1	CASSPRGVHEQYF	TGTGCCAGCAGCCCAAGGGGGGTCCACGAGCAGTACTTC
few	.	TRBJ2-7	TRBV29-1	CSGVGTYEQYF	TGCAGCGGTGTGGGCACCTACGAGCAGTACTTC
.	.	TRBJ2-2	TRBV7-9	CASSGRLTEAGELFF	TGTGCCAGCAGCGGAAGGCTGACGGAGGCCGGGGAGCTGTTTTTT
.	TRBD2	TRBJ2-1	TRBV9	CASSPGLAPRGHNEQFF	TGTGCCAGCAGCCCGGGACTAGCGCCAAGGGGTCACAATGAGCAGTTCTTC
few	.	TRBJ1-1	TRBV7-3	CASSLGTASTEAFF	TGTGCCAGCAGCTTAGGGACCGCGAGTACTGAAGCTTTCTTT
.	.	TRBJ2-2	TRBV5-1	CASSIGGELFF	TGCGCCAGCAGCATCGGCGGGGAGCTGTTTTTT
few	.	TRBJ2-1	TRBV5-1	CASSLVRSGYNEQFF	TGCGCCAGCAGCTTAGTCCGAAGCGGATACAATGAGCAGTTCTTC
once	.	TRBJ2-5	TRBV12-5	CASGLETETQYF	TGTGCTAGTGGTTTGGAGACCGAGACCCAGTACTTC
.	.	TRBJ2-7	TRBV20-1	CSASIGRDYEQYF	TGCAGTGCCTCGATAGGTCGCGACTACGAGCAGTACTTC
.	.	TRBJ2-3	TRBV30	CAWSAGTDTQYF	TGTGCCTGGAGTGCAGGCACAGATACGCAGTATTTT
few	TRBD2	TRBJ2-3	TRBV6-2/TRBV6-3	CASNLAGVSDTQYF	TGTGCCAGCAACCTAGCGGGAGTTTCAGATACGCAGTATTTT
few	TRBD2	TRBJ2-1	TRBV9	CASSLGLARGNEQFF	TGTGCCAGCAGCCTCGGACTAGCACGCGGCAATGAGCAGTTCTTC
few	.	TRBJ2-6	TRBV2	CASSRGVPGANVLTF	TGTGCCAGCTCCCGAGGGGTCCCTGGGGCCAACGTCCTGACTTTC
.	TRBD2	TRBJ2-4	TRBV12-3/TRBV12-4	CASSTSGGAKNIQYF	TGTGCCAGCAGCACCTCCGGGGGGGCCAAAAACATTCAGTACTTC
.	TRBD2	TRBJ2-5	TRBV18	CASSRLAGTQETQYF	TGTGCCAGCTCGCGGCTAGCGGGGACGCAAGAGACCCAGTACTTC
.	.	TRBJ2-7	TRBV7-9	CASSSRVGRYEQYF	TGTGCCAGCAGCTCCAGGGTTGGGCGCTACGAGCAGTACTTC
.	.	TRBJ1-1	TRBV19	CASSILFSGRREAFF	TGTGCCAGTAGTATACTTTTTTCGGGCAGGAGAGAAGCTTTCTTT
few	TRBD2	TRBJ2-7	TRBV4-3	CASSQGLAGGFHRYEQYF	TGCGCCAGCAGCCAAGGACTAGCGGGAGGTTTTCATCGTTACGAGCAGTACTTC
.	.	TRBJ2-5	TRBV20-1	CSAAPRGETQYF	TGCAGTGCCGCACCCCGGGGAGAGACCCAGTACTTC
few	TRBD2	TRBJ2-1	TRBV3-1	CASSQRGGGNEQFF	TGTGCCAGCAGCCAACGGGGGGGCGGCAATGAGCAGTTCTTC
few	TRBD1	TRBJ2-7	TRBV18	CASSLSTGVVVHEQYF	TGTGCCAGCTCCCTATCGACAGGGGTAGTGGTGCACGAGCAGTACTTC
few	.	TRBJ2-7	TRBV6-5	CASSYQQRSSYEQYF	TGTGCCAGCAGTTACCAACAGCGGAGCTCCTACGAGCAGTACTTC
.	TRBD2	TRBJ2-5	TRBV20-1	CSAREGQRGSQETQYF	TGCAGTGCTAGAGAGGGGCAGCGGGGATCCCAAGAGACCCAGTACTTC
many	TRBD2	TRBJ2-1	TRBV5-1	CASALAGEGEQFF	TGCGCCAGCGCACTAGCGGGGGAGGGTGAGCAGTTCTTC
.	.	TRBJ1-3	TRBV29-1	CSATRGGGNTIYF	TGCAGCGCCACCCGGGGAGGTGGAAACACCATATATTTT
.	.	TRBJ2-2	TRBV5-1	CASSFGQTNTGELFF	TGCGCCAGCAGCTTCGGGCAAACGAACACCGGGGAGCTGTTTTTT
.	.	TRBJ2-7	TRBV3-1	CASSRGTLTYEQYF	TGTGCCAGCAGCCGAGGGACATTAACCTACGAGCAGTACTTC
few	.	TRBJ2-5	TRBV12-3/TRBV12-4	CASSYLDRTQQETQYF	TGTGCCAGCAGTTACCTCGACCGAACTCAACAAGAGACCCAGTACTTC
few	TRBD1	TRBJ1-5	TRBV27	CASSSTGQGGNQPQHF	TGTGCCAGCAGTTCCACGGGACAGGGGGGCAATCAGCCCCAGCATTTT
once	.	TRBJ2-7	TRBV4-1	CASSHIYRGYEQYF	TGCGCCAGCAGCCATATCTATAGAGGTTACGAGCAGTACTTC
few	.	TRBJ1-4	TRBV12-3/TRBV12-4	CASSLISGREKLFF	TGTGCCAGCAGTTTAATTTCAGGACGGGAAAAACTGTTTTTT
few	.	TRBJ2-3	TRBV12-3/TRBV12-4	CASTPLGGGGADTQYF	TGTGCCAGCACCCCTCTGGGGGGAGGAGGGGCGGATACGCAGTATTTT
few	TRBD2	TRBJ2-3	TRBV20-1	CSARNRLLAGTDTQYF	TGCAGTGCCCGTAACAGACTACTAGCGGGCACAGATACGCAGTATTTT
many	.	TRBJ1-5	TRBV9	CASSRDGNRNQPQHF	TGTGCCAGCTCCAGGGACGGAAATCGCAATCAGCCCCAGCATTTT